The 15 T cell receptor beta chains in this list originate from one sample, sequenced in a study of shared clonotypes between healthy human individuals. Repertoires were generated with immunoSEQ multiplex PCR, while TCRdb's copy carries only in-frame clones and drops some. Counted here are over 850,000 clones, 78% occurring once; the ten biggest clones make up roughly 0.55%. Sequencing input: memory CD4+ T cells from PBMCs. The subset: CD45RA-negative fraction. The source is a man between 18 and 35 years old in good health. Some clones in this sample may be carry-over from other donors' samples.

The chain links TRBV7-9 to TRBJ1-4; possibly TRBD1 for D (5 bases). Trimming removed 5 bases at V and 7 bases at J, with 17 bases between. This CDR3 has 15 amino acids. Germline CDR1 is SEHNR and CDR2 is FQNEAQ (reference sequence). The CDR3 here is CASSAMMGVGEKLFF. The DNA for the CDR3 is TGTGCCAGCAGCGCCATGATGGGGGTGGGTGAAAAACTGTTTTTT.

The rearrangement joins TRBV30 to TRBJ1-4; D not resolved. V was shortened by 1 base and J by 8 bases, with 8 bases between the two germline ends. The CDR3 totals 12 residues. The germline V gene has CDR1 GTSNPN and CDR2 SVGIG (reference sequence). CDR3 region: CAWSGTPEKLFF. DNA for the CDR3: TGTGCCTGGAGTGGAACACCCGAAAAACTGTTTTTT. The variable domain in full, with the rest retrieved from reference TRBV30 and TRBJ1-4, is SQTIHQWPATLVQPVGSPLSLECTVEGTSNPNLYWYRQAAGRGLQLLFYSVGIGQISSEVPQNLSASRPQDRQFILSSKKLLLSDSGFYLCAWSGTPEKLFFGSGTQLSVL.

The J gene is TRBJ1-1, the V gene TRBV9; maybe TRBD1 (5 bases). V was shortened by 3 bases and J by 1 base, with 13 bases between the two germline ends. The CDR3 consists of 15 residues. Germline loops: CDR1 SGDLS, CDR2 YYNGEE. The CDR3 loop reads CASSAQTDANTEAFF. CDR3 nucleotide sequence: TGTGCCAGCAGCGCTCAGACAGATGCGAACACTGAAGCTTTCTTT.

The rearrangement uses TRBV5-1 and TRBJ2-2, with 11 nucleotides matching TRBD2. The CDR3 is 17 residues long. The V segment lost 7 bases and the J segment 6 bases; nucleotides outside the gene matches: 14. Per the germline V gene, CDR1 is SGHRS and CDR2 is YFSETQ. The CDR3 is CASSGTSGPVGAGELFF. The CDR3 coding sequence is TGCGCCAGCTCCGGGACTAGCGGCCCGGTAGGGGCCGGGGAGCTGTTTTTT.

The chain joins TRBV6-5 to TRBJ1-2; D may be TRBD1 (5 bases). Trimming shortened V by 1 base and J by 6 bases, and 12 bases separated the two germline ends. Germline V lookup: CDR1 MNHEY, CDR2 SVGAGI. This CDR3 is 14 amino acids long. The CDR3 loop reads CASSYWDVRDGYTF. CDR3 in DNA: TGTGCCAGCAGTTACTGGGACGTCCGAGATGGCTACACCTTC.

This clone was counted a single time. This chain links TRBV2 with TRBJ2-1, with TRBD2 matching over 7 bases. The CDR3 is 15 amino acids. Germline V gives CDR1 SNHLY, CDR2 FYNNEI. V shed 7 bases and J 7 bases; nucleotides not matched to a gene: 13. The CDR3 region is CASMWGSQGGNEQFF. The CDR3 nucleotides are TGTGCCAGCATGTGGGGATCGCAGGGAGGGAATGAGCAGTTCTTC.

The genes are TRBV30 and TRBJ2-1; 8 bases fit TRBD2. The CDR3 runs to 15 residues. The J segment lost 3 bases and the V segment lost 0 bases, leaving 4 bases of the junction unmatched. Germline assignment: CDR1 GTSNPN and CDR2 SVGIG (reference sequence). The CDR3 loop reads CAWSVIAGFYNEQFF. CDR3 DNA sequence: TGTGCCTGGAGTGTAATAGCGGGATTCTACAATGAGCAGTTCTTC.

In regard to this clone: Because it lacks the conserved phenylalanine or tryptophan at the end, this CDR3 is likely a read error. No DNA is shown, since the ends of the CDR3 on it are uncertain; the CDR3 is the one TCRdb lists. This rearrangement joins TRBV21-1 to TRBJ2-7; the table assigns TRBD2, which was not confirmed against the DNA. TRBV21-1 corresponds to a pseudogene. The CDR3 is 13 amino acids in total, end residues counted. The chain's CDR3 is CASSKHEGRNRDH.

Regarding this clone: At the DNA level, this CDR3 is encoded by other sequences in the same sample as well. The chain carries TRBV5-1 and TRBJ2-3, with 8 bases matching TRBD2. This CDR3 region has 15 residues. The V segment lost 2 bases and the J segment 3 bases; nucleotides outside the gene matches: 5. Germline CDR1 reads SGHRS; CDR2 reads YFSETQ. This CDR3 reads CASSLAGLGTDTQYF. CDR3 DNA sequence: TGCGCCAGCAGCTTAGCGGGACTAGGTACAGATACGCAGTATTTT.

The count of this clone is one. This chain uses TRBV2 with TRBJ2-2; D may match TRBD1 or TRBD2 (5 bases each). V was clipped by 6 bases and J by 4 bases, with 12 bases between them. The V gene's germline CDR1 is SNHLY and CDR2 FYNNEI. The CDR3 sequence is 14 residues long. The chain's CDR3 is CASRVGVTTGELFF. The CDR3, as DNA: TGTGCCAGCAGGGTGGGGGTTACCACCGGGGAGCTGTTTTTT.

On this clone: In the same sample, other DNA sequences code for this CDR3. The V and J genes are TRBV11-3 and TRBJ2-6, with D perhaps TRBD2 (5 bases). This CDR3 region has 16 residues. From germline, CDR1 is SGHNT and CDR2 YENEEA. Trimming took off 5 bases at V and 0 bases at J, with 11 bases between the two ends. The CDR3 DNA is TGTGCCAGCAGCCCCGGACGGGGCTCTGGGGCCAACGTCCTGACTTTC. Translation gives CASSPGRGSGANVLTF.

The genes are TRBV7-8 and TRBJ2-3; D ambiguous. Deletions cut 10 bases from V and 0 bases from J, with 14 bases between. Germline CDR1 SGHVS, CDR2 FQNEAQ. The CDR3 totals 14 residues. DNA for the CDR3: TGTGCCACCTCTAGTGGGCTCAGCACAGATACGCAGTATTTT. Protein product: CATSSGLSTDTQYF.

The V call is TRBV5-1, the J call TRBJ2-7; 10 bases align to TRBD1. The V gene's germline CDR1 is SGHRS and CDR2 YFSETQ. The CDR3 length is 14 residues. Trimming at V came to 2 bases and at J to 3 bases, leaving 2 bases not matched to a gene. CDR3 amino acids: CASSFRDRGYEQYF. As DNA, the CDR3 is TGCGCCAGCAGCTTCCGGGACAGGGGCTACGAGCAGTACTTC.

The chain recombines TRBV18 with TRBJ1-1; tentative D call: TRBD1 (5 bases). The CDR3 runs to 14 residues. Trimming took 3 bases from V and 0 from J, leaving 8 bases between them. CDR1 is KGHSH and CDR2 is LQKENI in the germline V gene. The CDR3 DNA reads TGTGCCAGCTCACCGGACATTATGAACACTGAAGCTTTCTTT. The encoded protein is CASSPDIMNTEAFF.

The J gene is TRBJ2-7, the V gene TRBV5-1; no clear D. V shed 0 bases and J shed 2 bases, with 12 bases lying between them. The V gene's germline CDR1 is SGHRS and CDR2 YFSETQ. The CDR3 is made up of 15 amino acids. The CDR3 DNA reads as TGCGCCAGCAGCTTGGCCGTTGGCGGAACCTACGAGCAGTACTTC. It translates to CASSLAVGGTYEQYF.